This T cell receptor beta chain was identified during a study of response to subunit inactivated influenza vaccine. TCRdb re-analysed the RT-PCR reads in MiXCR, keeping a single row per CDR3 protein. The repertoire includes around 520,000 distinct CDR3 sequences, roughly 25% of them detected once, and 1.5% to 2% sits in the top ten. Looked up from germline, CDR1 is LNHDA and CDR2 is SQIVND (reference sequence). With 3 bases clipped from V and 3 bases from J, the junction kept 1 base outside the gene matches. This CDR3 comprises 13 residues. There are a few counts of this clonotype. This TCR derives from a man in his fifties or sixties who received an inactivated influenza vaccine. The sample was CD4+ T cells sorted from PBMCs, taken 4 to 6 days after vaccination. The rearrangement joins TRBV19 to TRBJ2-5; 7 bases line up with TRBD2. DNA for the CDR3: TGTGCCAGTAGTATCCTAGCGGAAGAGACCCAGTACTTC. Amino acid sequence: CASSILAEETQYF.